One and the same sample provided the 29 T cell receptor beta chains below, sequenced in a study of cytomegalovirus exposure and HLA in healthy donors (dated by TCRdb to 2016 to 2017). Library preparation used the immunoSEQ multiplex PCR assay. For the multiplex PCR, a mixture combining 60 forward primers for TCR Vbeta segments and 13 reverse primers for TCR Jbeta segments was used. Sourced from immuneACCESS, this table was stored by TCRdb with only in-frame sequences that have V and J called. A share of the clones is absent; for the studies checked, an unresolved V gene accounts for under half, and the remainder has no known explanation. Recorded for this sample are approximately 130,000 clones; about three quarters of them occurred a single time. Less than 3.5% of the sample is in the top ten clones. Material for sequencing was PBMCs. The receptor source for this set is a human donor in good health.

This clone was counted a few times. Other DNA sequences within the sample encode an identical CDR3. The rearrangement links TRBV7-9 to TRBJ2-3; D unclear. V gave up 5 bases and J gave up 4 bases, with 7 bases separating them. Germline CDR1 is SEHNR and CDR2 is FQNEAQ (reference sequence). This CDR3 spans 12 amino acids. DNA for the CDR3: TGTGCCAGCAGCCCACTCTCAGATACGCAGTATTTT. Encoded protein: CASSPLSDTQYF.

V and J are TRBV18 and TRBJ1-2; no definite D call. Germline assignment: CDR1 KGHSH and CDR2 LQKENI. The CDR3 runs 13 residues. V lost 5 bases and J 0 bases, leaving 7 bases between the germline ends. CDR3 bases: TGTGCCAGCTCAGAGAGGGCTAACTATGGCTACACCTTC. Translated, it gives CASSERANYGYTF.

V usage is TRBV9 and J usage is TRBJ1-6; D perhaps matches TRBD1 (5 bases). With 3 bases removed from V and 1 base from J, the gap between germline ends came to 23 bases. CDR1 is SGDLS, CDR2 YYNGEE, per germline. This CDR3 is built from 20 residues. In DNA, the CDR3 is TGTGCCAGCAGCGCCCTCGGCGGAGGGGAGGATAGGTCCTATAATTCACCCCTCCACTTT. It specifies CASSALGGGEDRSYNSPLHF.

The chain recombines TRBV19 with TRBJ2-4; 9 bases are shared with TRBD2. CDR1 LNHDA and CDR2 SQIVND come from the germline V gene (reference sequence). V shed 5 bases and J 1 base; nucleotides not matched to a gene: 9. The CDR3 covers 17 residues. The CDR3: CASSPHSGSWAKNIQYF. In DNA form, the CDR3 reads TGTGCCAGTAGTCCCCATAGCGGGAGTTGGGCCAAAAACATTCAGTACTTC.

The chain joins TRBV9 to TRBJ2-2, with no clear D. Trimming pared 0 bases from V and 6 bases from J, leaving 9 bases between. The CDR3 has 14 residues. Germline V CDR1 and CDR2: SGDLS, YYNGEE. The CDR3 reads CASSVDLVSGELFF. CDR3 coding DNA: TGTGCCAGCAGCGTAGACCTAGTATCCGGGGAGCTGTTTTTT.

This clone was detected only a few times. A read error may account for a junction end that differs from germline. V gene TRBV7-9 combines with J gene TRBJ2-1; the match to TRBD2 covers 13 bases. This CDR3 is built from 19 residues. Germline CDR1 SEHNR, CDR2 FQNEAQ (reference sequence). The CDR3 DNA reads as TGTTCCAGCAGCTTAGTTGGACTAGCGGGAGTGCAGTCCTACAATGAGCAGTTCTTC. Its translation: CSSSLVGLAGVQSYNEQFF.

V is TRBV9 and J is TRBJ2-2, with 7 bases aligning to TRBD1. The trim removed 1 base at V and 2 bases at J, leaving 5 bases unmatched. The CDR3 is 16 amino acids. The V gene's germline CDR1 is SGDLS and CDR2 YYNGEE. Here the CDR3 DNA reads TGTGCCAGCAGCGTATCGACAGGGATCAACACCGGGGAGCTGTTTTTT. Translation: CASSVSTGINTGELFF.

This chain uses TRBV19 with TRBJ1-4; possibly TRBD1 for D (6 bases). Germline lookup yields CDR1 LNHDA and CDR2 SQIVND (reference sequence). This CDR3 contains 15 residues. V lost 3 bases to trimming and J lost 5 bases, with 13 bases between them. The CDR3 region has the DNA TGTGCCAGTAGTATCACAGGGTCAAGAAATGAAAAACTGTTTTTT. As protein: CASSITGSRNEKLFF.

V usage is TRBV7-8 and J usage is TRBJ2-1; D is perhaps TRBD2 (6 bases). The CDR3 sequence is 15 residues long. V was cut by 5 bases and J by 7 bases, with 18 bases left in between. Germline V gives CDR1 SGHVS, CDR2 FQNEAQ. The CDR3 is CASSLRGKAGNEQFF. CDR3 DNA: TGTGCCAGCAGCCTCCGGGGGAAGGCAGGAAATGAGCAGTTCTTC.

This clone has only a few counts. This chain links TRBV29-1 with TRBJ2-5; 7 bases align to TRBD1. Per germline, CDR1 SQVTM and CDR2 ANQGSEA. The CDR3 has 14 amino acids. The V segment lost 3 bases and the J segment 5 bases; nucleotides outside the gene matches: 9. This CDR3 is CSVDLRGRPETQYF. The CDR3 nucleotides are TGCAGCGTTGATCTTAGGGGGCGCCCCGAGACCCAGTACTTC.

In the case of this clone: This sample also contains other DNA sequences that code for the same CDR3. This chain uses TRBV28 with TRBJ1-5; D remains ambiguous. CDR3 length equals 14 residues. From germline, CDR1 is MDHEN and CDR2 SYDVKM. Trimming shortened V by 2 bases and J by 3 bases, and 8 bases separated the two germline ends. This CDR3 reads CASSLPGNNQPQHF. The CDR3 DNA follows: TGTGCCAGCAGTTTACCGGGGAACAATCAGCCCCAGCATTTT.

The rearrangement uses TRBV27 and TRBJ1-1; D is ambiguous. The CDR3 runs 13 residues. Germline V lookup: CDR1 MNHEY, CDR2 SMNVEV (reference sequence). The germline V and J ends were trimmed by 3 bases and 0 bases, with 5 bases remaining between them. CDR3 protein: CASSFQMNTEAFF. The CDR3 coding sequence is TGTGCCAGCAGTTTCCAGATGAACACTGAAGCTTTCTTT.

The chain joins TRBV27 to TRBJ2-4; D is unclear. The germline gives CDR1 MNHEY, CDR2 SMNVEV (reference sequence). The CDR3 totals 14 residues. Trimming took 5 bases from V and 8 from J, leaving 16 bases between them. The DNA for the CDR3 is TGTGCCAGCAGTCCTGGTTTACTGTATGACATTCAGTACTTC. Its protein is CASSPGLLYDIQYF.

This chain joins TRBV30 and TRBJ2-5; 7 positions match TRBD2. The CDR3 runs to 13 residues. Germline CDR1 GTSNPN, CDR2 SVGIG (reference sequence). Losses at the gene ends were 5 bases for V and 5 bases for J; bases not matched to a gene: 8. The CDR3 nucleotides read TGTGCCTGGCTCTACGGGGGAGGGGAGACCCAGTACTTC. Amino acid sequence: CAWLYGGGETQYF.

CDR3 loop: CASSLAPGGWTEAFF. The CDR3 DNA sequence: TGTGCCAGCAGCTTAGCCCCAGGGGGATGGACTGAAGCTTTCTTT. This chain uses TRBV7-2 with TRBJ1-1; 7 nucleotides agree with TRBD1. Germline-derived CDR1 and CDR2 are SGHTA and FQGNSA. This CDR3 region has 15 residues. Trimming cost V 0 bases and J 5 bases; bases outside gene matches: 6.

The rearrangement joins TRBV7-9 to TRBJ2-1; 13 positions agree with TRBD2. Germline trimming cut 5 bases from V and 3 bases from J; bases unmatched to any gene: 10. Germline V gene sequence: CDR1 SEHNR, CDR2 FQNEAQ (reference sequence). The CDR3 sequence is 18 residues long. The DNA for the CDR3 is TGTGCCAGCAGCCCCTTGGGACTAGCGGGGATAGGCTACAATGAGCAGTTCTTC. Amino acids: CASSPLGLAGIGYNEQFF.

V gene TRBV30 combines with J gene TRBJ1-3; no definite D call. Germline-derived CDR1 and CDR2 are GTSNPN and SVGIG (reference sequence). Trimming stripped 5 bases from V and 0 bases from J, with 5 bases between. The CDR3 is 12 residues long. The CDR3, as DNA: TGTGCCTGGCAACTCTCTGGAAACACCATATATTTT. Its translation: CAWQLSGNTIYF. The variable domain in full, with the rest retrieved from reference TRBV30 and TRBJ1-3, is SQTIHQWPATLVQPVGSPLSLECTVEGTSNPNLYWYRQAAGRGLQLLFYSVGIGQISSEVPQNLSASRPQDRQFILSSKKLLLSDSGFYLCAWQLSGNTIYFGEGSWLTVV.

The chain recombines TRBV29-1 with TRBJ2-5, with 7 bases lining up with TRBD1. Unmatched junction bases numbered 6, after V lost 5 bases and J lost 3 bases. CDR1 and CDR2 from the germline V gene are SQVTM and ANQGSEA. This CDR3 has 13 residues. The CDR3 sequence is CSVLPQGKETQYF. CDR3 sequence (DNA): TGCAGCGTTTTGCCACAGGGGAAAGAGACCCAGTACTTC.

This clone was detected only a few times. CDR3 nucleotides: TGTGCCAGCGTGAGAGAATCGAGTACTGAAGCTTTCTTT. Its translation: CASVRESSTEAFF. The chain uses TRBV7-9 and TRBJ1-1; D call uncertain. The CDR3 is 13 amino acids. Trimming removed 8 bases at V and 5 bases at J, with 15 bases between. Germline V lookup: CDR1 SEHNR, CDR2 FQNEAQ (reference sequence).

V gene TRBV29-1 combines with J gene TRBJ1-5; the D is unclear. V was clipped by 4 bases and J by 1 base, with 8 bases between them. The germline gives CDR1 SQVTM, CDR2 ANQGSEA. The CDR3 has 13 residues. CDR3 protein: CSVARESNQPQHF. CDR3 sequence (DNA): TGCAGCGTTGCGAGAGAGAGCAATCAGCCCCAGCATTTT.

Of note for this clone: With only one base between it and a far larger clone, this is likely a read error. The chain joins TRBV11-2 to TRBJ1-2, with D uncertain. Germline V lookup: CDR1 SGHAT, CDR2 FQNNGV. The CDR3 contains 13 residues. The CDR3 loop reads CSSSLLESFGYTF. For the CDR3, the DNA is TGTTCCAGCAGCTTACTCGAGAGTTTCGGCTACACCTTC.

The rearrangement joins TRBV27 to TRBJ2-7; 11 bases agree with TRBD1. V trimming: 6 bases; J trimming: 7 bases; junction bases outside the gene matches: 8. Germline V gives CDR1 MNHEY, CDR2 SMNVEV (reference sequence). The CDR3 is made up of 14 amino acids. The CDR3 reads CASSLGTGGGEQYF. In DNA, the CDR3 is TGTGCCAGCAGCCTCGGGACAGGGGGTGGAGAGCAGTACTTC.

The genes are TRBV5-1 and TRBJ1-2; unclear D gene. Germline-derived CDR1 and CDR2 are SGHRS and YFSETQ. Trimming cost V 3 bases and J 1 base, with 13 bases left between them. The CDR3 is 15 amino acids. The DNA of the CDR3 is TGCGCCAGCAGCTCACCGGTACGGGGTAACTATGGCTACACCTTC. This gives the protein CASSSPVRGNYGYTF. The full variable domain, rest sourced from reference TRBV5-1 and TRBJ1-2, is KAGVTQTPRYLIKTRGQQVTLSCSPISGHRSVSWYQQTPGQGLQFLFEYFSETQRNKGNFPGRFSGRQFSNSRSEMNVSTLELGDSALYLCASSSPVRGNYGYTFGSGTRLTVV.

V usage is TRBV6-5 and J usage is TRBJ1-1, with a tentative D call TRBD1 (5 bases). V was shortened by 6 bases and J by 5 bases, with 13 bases between the two germline ends. The germline V gene encodes CDR1 MNHEY and CDR2 SVGAGI. The CDR3 sequence is 13 residues long. The CDR3 is CASSRQYGTEAFF. CDR3 DNA: TGTGCCAGCAGCAGACAGTACGGGACTGAAGCTTTCTTT.

The chain employs TRBV4-2 and TRBJ1-2; a weak D match, TRBD1 (6 bases). V lost 3 bases, J lost 3 bases, and 14 bases lay in between. Germline-derived CDR1 and CDR2 are LGHNA and YNFKEQ. This CDR3 comprises 15 residues. This CDR3 is CASSQDRGGYYGYTF. The CDR3, as DNA: TGTGCCAGCAGCCAGGATAGGGGGGGGTACTATGGCTACACCTTC.

In this sample, this clone turned up once. The gene calls are TRBV11-2 and TRBJ2-2; 8 nucleotides align to TRBD1. The length of the CDR3 is 15 residues. After removal of 6 bases from V and 7 bases from J, the junction contained 10 bases not matched to a gene. Germline V gene sequence: CDR1 SGHAT, CDR2 FQNNGV. The CDR3, as DNA: TGTGCCAGCAGGGGGCAGGGGGCGCATAGCGGGGAGCTGTTTTTT. Translating gives CASRGQGAHSGELFF.

This clone was detected once. CDR3 residues: CASSLATGTGGYEQYF. The CDR3 DNA follows: TGTGCCAGCAGCTTAGCCACCGGGACAGGGGGCTACGAGCAGTACTTC. The chain recombines TRBV7-8 with TRBJ2-7; 11 nucleotides match TRBD1. J was trimmed by 3 bases and V by 0 bases; bases with no gene match: 4. The CDR3 consists of 16 residues. CDR1 is SGHVS and CDR2 is FQNEAQ in the germline V gene.

The V call is TRBV4-2, the J call TRBJ2-1; the match to TRBD2 covers 7 bases. V lost 1 base and J lost 6; bases outside the gene matches: 6. The CDR3 extends over 15 amino acids. CDR1 and CDR2 from the germline V gene are LGHNA and YNFKEQ. The CDR3 reads CASSQGLGGSNEQFF. The CDR3 DNA is TGTGCCAGCAGCCAAGGATTGGGCGGGAGCAATGAGCAGTTCTTC.

This chain uses TRBV5-1 with TRBJ2-5; D may be TRBD2 (5 bases). Germline V CDR1 and CDR2: SGHRS, YFSETQ. The CDR3 is 15 residues long. Trimming stripped 0 bases from V and 4 bases from J, with 13 bases between. CDR3 nucleotide sequence: TGCGCCAGCAGCTTGGATCCGGGGTTAGCAGAGACCCAGTACTTC. This gives the protein CASSLDPGLAETQYF.